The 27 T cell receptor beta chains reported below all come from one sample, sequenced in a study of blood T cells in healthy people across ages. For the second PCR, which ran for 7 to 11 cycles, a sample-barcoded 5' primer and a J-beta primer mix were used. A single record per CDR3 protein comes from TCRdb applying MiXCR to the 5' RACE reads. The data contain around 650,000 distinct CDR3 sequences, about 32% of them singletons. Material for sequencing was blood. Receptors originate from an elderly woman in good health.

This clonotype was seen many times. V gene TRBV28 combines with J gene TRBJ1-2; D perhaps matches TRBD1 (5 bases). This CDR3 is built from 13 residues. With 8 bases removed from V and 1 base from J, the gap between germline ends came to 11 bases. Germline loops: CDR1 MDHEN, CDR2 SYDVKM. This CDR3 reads CASLKTVNYGYTF. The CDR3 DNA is TGTGCCAGCCTAAAGACAGTTAACTATGGCTACACCTTC.

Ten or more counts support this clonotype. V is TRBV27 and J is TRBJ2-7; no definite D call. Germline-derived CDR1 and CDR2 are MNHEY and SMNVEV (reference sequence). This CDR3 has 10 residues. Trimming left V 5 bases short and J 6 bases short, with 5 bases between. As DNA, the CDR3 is TGTGCCAGCAGTCTCCTCGAGCAGTACTTC. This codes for CASSLLEQYF.

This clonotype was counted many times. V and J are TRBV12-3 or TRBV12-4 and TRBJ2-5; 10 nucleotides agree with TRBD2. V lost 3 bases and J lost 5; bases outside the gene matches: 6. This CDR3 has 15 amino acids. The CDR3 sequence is CASSFSGGVRETQYF. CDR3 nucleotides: TGTGCCAGCAGTTTCAGCGGGGGGGTTCGGGAGACCCAGTACTTC.

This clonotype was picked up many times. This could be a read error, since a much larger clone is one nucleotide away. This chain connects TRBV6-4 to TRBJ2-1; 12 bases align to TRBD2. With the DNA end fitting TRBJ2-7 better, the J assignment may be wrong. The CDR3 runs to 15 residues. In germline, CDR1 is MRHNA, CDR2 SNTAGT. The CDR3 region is CASSVLAGGYNEQYF. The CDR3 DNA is TGTGCCAGCAGTGTACTAGCGGGGGGCTACAATGAGCAGTACTTC.

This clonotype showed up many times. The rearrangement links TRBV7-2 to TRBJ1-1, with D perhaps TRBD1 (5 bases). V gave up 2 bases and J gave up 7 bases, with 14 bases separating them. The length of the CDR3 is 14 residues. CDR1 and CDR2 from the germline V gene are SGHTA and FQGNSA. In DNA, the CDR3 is TGTGCCAGCAGCTTAAATAAGGGGAGTGGTGAAGCTTTCTTT. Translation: CASSLNKGSGEAFF.

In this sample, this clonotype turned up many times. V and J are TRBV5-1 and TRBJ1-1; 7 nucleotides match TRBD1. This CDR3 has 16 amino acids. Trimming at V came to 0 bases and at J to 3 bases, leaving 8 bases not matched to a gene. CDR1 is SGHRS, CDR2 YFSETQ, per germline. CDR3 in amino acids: CASSLARSGGDTEAFF. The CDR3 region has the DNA TGCGCCAGCAGCTTGGCTAGGTCAGGGGGTGACACTGAAGCTTTCTTT.

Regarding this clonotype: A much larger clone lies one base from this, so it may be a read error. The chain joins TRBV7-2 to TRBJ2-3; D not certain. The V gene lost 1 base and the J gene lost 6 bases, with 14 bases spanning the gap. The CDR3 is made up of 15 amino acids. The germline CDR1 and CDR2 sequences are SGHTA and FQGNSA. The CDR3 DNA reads TGTGCCAGCAGCTTAGTTGGGGTCGGTGCGGATACGCAGTATTTT. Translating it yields CASSLVGVGADTQYF.

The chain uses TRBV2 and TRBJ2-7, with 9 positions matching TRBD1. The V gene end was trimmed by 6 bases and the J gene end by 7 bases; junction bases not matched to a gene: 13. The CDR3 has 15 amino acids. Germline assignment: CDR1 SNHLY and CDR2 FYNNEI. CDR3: CASSQAGTGNNEQYF. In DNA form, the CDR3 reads TGTGCCAGCAGCCAAGCTGGGACAGGGAACAATGAGCAGTACTTC.

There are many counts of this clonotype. CDR3 DNA: TGCAGTGCTAGGCCAGGGACTAGCAGACCAGATACGCAGTATTTT. This encodes CSARPGTSRPDTQYF. The chain carries TRBV20-1 and TRBJ2-3; 9 bases align to TRBD2. Germline V gene lookup returns CDR1 DFQATT and CDR2 SNEGSKA (reference sequence). This CDR3 spans 15 amino acids. V lost 3 bases, J lost 4 bases, and 8 bases stayed unmatched.

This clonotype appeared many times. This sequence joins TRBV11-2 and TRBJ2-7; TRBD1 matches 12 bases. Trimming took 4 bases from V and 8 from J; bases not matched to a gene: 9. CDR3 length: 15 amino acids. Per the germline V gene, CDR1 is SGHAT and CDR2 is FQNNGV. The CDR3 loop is CASSSSGTGGGQQYF. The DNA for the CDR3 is TGTGCCAGCAGCTCTTCCGGGACAGGGGGCGGTCAGCAGTACTTC.

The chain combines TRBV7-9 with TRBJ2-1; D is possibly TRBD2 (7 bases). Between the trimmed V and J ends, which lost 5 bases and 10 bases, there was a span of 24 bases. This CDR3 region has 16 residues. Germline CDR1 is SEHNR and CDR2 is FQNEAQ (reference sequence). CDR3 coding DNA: TGTGCCAGCAGCCTACACGCGGGGGCTAATTGGGTGGAGCAGTTCTTC. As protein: CASSLHAGANWVEQFF.

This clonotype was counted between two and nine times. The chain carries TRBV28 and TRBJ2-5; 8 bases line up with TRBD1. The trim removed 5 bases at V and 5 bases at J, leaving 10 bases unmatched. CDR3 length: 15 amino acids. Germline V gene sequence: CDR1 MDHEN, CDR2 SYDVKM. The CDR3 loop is CASSIRQGRGETQYF. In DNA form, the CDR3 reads TGTGCCAGCAGTATTCGACAGGGGAGAGGGGAGACCCAGTACTTC.

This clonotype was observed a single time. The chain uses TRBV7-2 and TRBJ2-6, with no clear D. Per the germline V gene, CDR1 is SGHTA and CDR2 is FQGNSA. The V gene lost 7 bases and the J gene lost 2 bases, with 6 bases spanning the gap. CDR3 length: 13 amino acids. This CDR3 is CASTMAGANVLTF. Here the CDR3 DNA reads TGTGCCAGCACCATGGCTGGGGCCAACGTCCTGACTTTC.

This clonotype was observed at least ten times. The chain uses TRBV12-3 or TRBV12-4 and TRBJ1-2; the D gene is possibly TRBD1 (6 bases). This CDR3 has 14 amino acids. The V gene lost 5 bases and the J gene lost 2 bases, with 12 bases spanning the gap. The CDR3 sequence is CASSPQGRNYGYTF. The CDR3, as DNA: TGTGCCAGCAGTCCACAGGGTAGGAACTATGGCTACACCTTC.

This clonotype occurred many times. DNA of the CDR3: TGCAGTGCTAGAGATCGAGCAGGACAGGTCTTGGGGGAGCAGTACTTC. This translates into CSARDRAGQVLGEQYF. The chain couples TRBV20-1 to TRBJ2-7; 7 bases are shared with TRBD1. The CDR3 extends over 16 amino acids. V lost 0 bases and J lost 7; bases outside the gene matches: 15. CDR1 DFQATT and CDR2 SNEGSKA come from the germline V gene (reference sequence).

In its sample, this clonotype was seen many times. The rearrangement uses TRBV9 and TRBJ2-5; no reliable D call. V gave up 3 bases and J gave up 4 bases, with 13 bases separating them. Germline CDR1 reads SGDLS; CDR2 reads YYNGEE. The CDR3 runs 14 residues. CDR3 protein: CASSAGLKSETQYF. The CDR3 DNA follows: TGTGCCAGCAGCGCCGGCCTAAAGTCAGAGACCCAGTACTTC. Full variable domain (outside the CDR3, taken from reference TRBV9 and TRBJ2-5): DSGVTQTPKHLITATGQRVTLRCSPRSGDLSVYWYQQSLDQGLQFLIQYYNGEERAKGNILERFSAQQFPDLHSELNLSSLELGDSALYFCASSAGLKSETQYFGPGTRLLVL.

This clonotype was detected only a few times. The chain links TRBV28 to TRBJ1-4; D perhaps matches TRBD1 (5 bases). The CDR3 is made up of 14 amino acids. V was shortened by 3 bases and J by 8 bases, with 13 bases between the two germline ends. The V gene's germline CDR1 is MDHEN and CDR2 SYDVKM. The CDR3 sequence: CASSFGGEGEKLFF. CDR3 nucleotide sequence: TGTGCCAGCAGTTTTGGGGGAGAGGGAGAAAAACTGTTTTTT.

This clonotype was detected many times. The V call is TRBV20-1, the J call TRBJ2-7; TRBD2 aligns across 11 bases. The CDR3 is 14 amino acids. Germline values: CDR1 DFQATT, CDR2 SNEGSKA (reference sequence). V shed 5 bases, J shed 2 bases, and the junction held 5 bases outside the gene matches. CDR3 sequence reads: CSAGGTSGAYEQYF. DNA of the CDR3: TGCAGTGCTGGCGGGACTAGCGGAGCCTACGAGCAGTACTTC.

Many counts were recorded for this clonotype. CDR3 in amino acids: CASSQSMITGYQETQYF. The CDR3 DNA is TGTGCCAGCAGCCAATCCATGATAACAGGGTACCAAGAGACCCAGTACTTC. V gene TRBV6-5 combines with J gene TRBJ2-5; D is perhaps TRBD1 (6 bases). Germline assignment: CDR1 MNHEY and CDR2 SVGAGI. Trimming shortened V by 6 bases and J by 0 bases, and 20 bases separated the two germline ends. This CDR3 spans 17 amino acids.

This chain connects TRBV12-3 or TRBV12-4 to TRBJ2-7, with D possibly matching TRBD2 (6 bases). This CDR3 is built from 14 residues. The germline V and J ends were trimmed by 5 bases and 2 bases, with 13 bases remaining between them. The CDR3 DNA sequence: TGTGCCAGCAGTCGGAGGGCGGAAGCCTACGAGCAGTACTTC. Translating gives CASSRRAEAYEQYF.

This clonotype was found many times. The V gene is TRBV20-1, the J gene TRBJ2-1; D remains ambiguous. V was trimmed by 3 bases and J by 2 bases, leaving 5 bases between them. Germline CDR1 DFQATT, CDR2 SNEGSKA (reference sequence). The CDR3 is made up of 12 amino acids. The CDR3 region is CSARGTYNEQFF. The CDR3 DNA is TGCAGTGCTAGGGGCACCTACAATGAGCAGTTCTTC.

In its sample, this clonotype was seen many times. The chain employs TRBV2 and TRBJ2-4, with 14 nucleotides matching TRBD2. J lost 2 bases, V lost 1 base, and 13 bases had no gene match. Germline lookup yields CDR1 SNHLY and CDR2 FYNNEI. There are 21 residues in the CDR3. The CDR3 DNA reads TGTGCCAGCAGTGAAGTCAGTTATGGACTAGCGGGGGGCGGGTCCAAAAACATTCAGTACTTC. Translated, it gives CASSEVSYGLAGGGSKNIQYF. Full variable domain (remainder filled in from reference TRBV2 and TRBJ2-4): EPEVTQTPSHQVTQMGQEVILRCVPISNHLYFYWYRQILGQKVEFLVSFYNNEISEKSEIFDDQFSVERPDGSNFTLKIRSTKLEDSAMYFCASSEVSYGLAGGGSKNIQYFGAGTRLSVL.

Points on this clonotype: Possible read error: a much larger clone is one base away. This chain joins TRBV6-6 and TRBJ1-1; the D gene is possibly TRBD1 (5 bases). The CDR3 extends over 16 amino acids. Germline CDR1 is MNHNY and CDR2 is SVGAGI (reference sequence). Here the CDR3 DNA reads TGTGCCGGCAGTTACCGCGGGGGGACCTTTCGGACTGAAGCTTTCTTT. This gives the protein CAGSYRGGTFRTEAFF.

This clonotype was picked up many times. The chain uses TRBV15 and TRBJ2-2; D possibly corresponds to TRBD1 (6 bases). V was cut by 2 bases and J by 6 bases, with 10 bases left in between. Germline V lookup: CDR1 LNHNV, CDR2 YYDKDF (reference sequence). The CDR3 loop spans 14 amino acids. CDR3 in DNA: TGTGCCACCAGCAGACAGGGGAGCTCCGGGGAGCTGTTTTTT. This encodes CATSRQGSSGELFF.

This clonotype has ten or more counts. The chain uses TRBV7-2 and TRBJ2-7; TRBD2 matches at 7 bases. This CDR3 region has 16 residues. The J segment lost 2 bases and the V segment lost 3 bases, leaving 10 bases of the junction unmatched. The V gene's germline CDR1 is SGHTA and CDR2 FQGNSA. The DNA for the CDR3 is TGTGCCAGCAGCTTCCCTCTCGGGGACTATACCTACGAGCAGTACTTC. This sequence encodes CASSFPLGDYTYEQYF.

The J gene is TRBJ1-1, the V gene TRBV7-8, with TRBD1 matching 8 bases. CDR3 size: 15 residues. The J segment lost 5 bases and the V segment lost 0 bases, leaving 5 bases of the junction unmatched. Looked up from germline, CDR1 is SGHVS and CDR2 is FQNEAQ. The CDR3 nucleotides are TGTGCCAGCAGCTTAGCGCGCAGGGGGCTGACTGAAGCTTTCTTT. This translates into CASSLARRGLTEAFF.

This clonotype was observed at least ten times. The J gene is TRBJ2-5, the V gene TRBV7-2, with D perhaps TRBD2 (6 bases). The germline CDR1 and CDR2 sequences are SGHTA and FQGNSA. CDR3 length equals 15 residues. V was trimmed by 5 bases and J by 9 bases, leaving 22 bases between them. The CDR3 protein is CASSPRVGGSRAQYF. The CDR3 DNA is TGTGCCAGCAGCCCTCGGGTGGGGGGTAGTCGGGCCCAGTACTTC.